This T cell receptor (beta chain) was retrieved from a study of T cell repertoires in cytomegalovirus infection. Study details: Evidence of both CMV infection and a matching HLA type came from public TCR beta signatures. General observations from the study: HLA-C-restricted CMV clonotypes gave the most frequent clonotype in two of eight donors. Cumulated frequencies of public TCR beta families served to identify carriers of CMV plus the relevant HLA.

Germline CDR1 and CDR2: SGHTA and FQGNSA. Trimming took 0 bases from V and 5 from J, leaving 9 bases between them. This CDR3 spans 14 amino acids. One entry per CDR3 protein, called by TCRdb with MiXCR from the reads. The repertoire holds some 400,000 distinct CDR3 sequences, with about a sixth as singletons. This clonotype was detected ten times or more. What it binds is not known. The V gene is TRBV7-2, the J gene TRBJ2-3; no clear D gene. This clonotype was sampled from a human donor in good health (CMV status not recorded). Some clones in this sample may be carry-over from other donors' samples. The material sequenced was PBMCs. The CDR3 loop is CASSLAGLGDTQYF. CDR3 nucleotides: TGTGCCAGCAGCTTAGCGGGATTGGGAGATACGCAGTATTTT. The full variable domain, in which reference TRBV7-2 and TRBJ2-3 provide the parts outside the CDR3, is GAGVSQSPSNKVTEKGKDVELRCDPISGHTALYWYRQSLGQGLEFLIYFQGNSAPDKSGLPSDRFSAERTGGSVSTLTIQRTQQEDSAVYLCASSLAGLGDTQYFGPGTRLTVL.